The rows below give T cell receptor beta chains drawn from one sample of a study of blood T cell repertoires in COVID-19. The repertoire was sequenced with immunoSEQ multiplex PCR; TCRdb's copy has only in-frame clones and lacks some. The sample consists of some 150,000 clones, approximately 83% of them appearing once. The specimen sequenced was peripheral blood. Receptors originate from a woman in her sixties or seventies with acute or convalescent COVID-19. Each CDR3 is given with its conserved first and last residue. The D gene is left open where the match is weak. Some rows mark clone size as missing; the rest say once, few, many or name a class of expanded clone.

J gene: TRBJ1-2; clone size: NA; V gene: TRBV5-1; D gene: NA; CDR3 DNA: TGCGCCAGCAGCTTGTCAGCAGGGCAAGGAGTCTATGGCTACACCTTC; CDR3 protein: CASSLSAGQGVYGYTF
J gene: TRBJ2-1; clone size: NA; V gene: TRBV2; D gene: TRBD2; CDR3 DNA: TGTGCCAGCATGACCGGGGGGGGCGGTTACAATGAGCAGTTCTTC; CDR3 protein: CASMTGGGGYNEQFF
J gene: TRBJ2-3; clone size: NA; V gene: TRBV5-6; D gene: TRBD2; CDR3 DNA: TGTGCCAGCAGCTTGGGTAGCGGGGGAACAGATACGCAGTATTTT; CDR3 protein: CASSLGSGGTDTQYF
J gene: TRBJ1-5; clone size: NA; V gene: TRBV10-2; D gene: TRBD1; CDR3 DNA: TGCGCCAGCGCAGAACAGGGGGCCAGCAATCAGCCCCAGCATTTT; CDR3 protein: CASAEQGASNQPQHF
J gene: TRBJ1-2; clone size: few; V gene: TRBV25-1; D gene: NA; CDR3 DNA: TGTGCCAGCAGTGAATCGGGGAGCCGGGGCTACACCTTC; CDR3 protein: CASSESGSRGYTF
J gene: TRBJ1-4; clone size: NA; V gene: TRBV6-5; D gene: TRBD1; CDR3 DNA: TGTGCCAGCACCACTCGGACAGGGGAGAAACTGTTTTTT; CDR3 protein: CASTTRTGEKLFF
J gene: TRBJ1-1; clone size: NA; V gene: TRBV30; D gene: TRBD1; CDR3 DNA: TGTGCCTGGGGACAGGGAGGTAGTAGAGCTTTCTTT; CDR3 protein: CAWGQGGSRAFF
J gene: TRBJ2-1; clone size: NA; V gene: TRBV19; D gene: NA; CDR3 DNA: TGTGCCAGTAGTATAGGAGGCAGAAGCTATGAGCAGTTCTTC; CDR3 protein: CASSIGGRSYEQFF
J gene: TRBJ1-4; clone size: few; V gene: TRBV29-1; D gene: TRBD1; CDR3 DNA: TGCAGCGCCTCCCAGGGGGCAGGTAATGAAAAACTGTTTTTT; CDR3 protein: CSASQGAGNEKLFF
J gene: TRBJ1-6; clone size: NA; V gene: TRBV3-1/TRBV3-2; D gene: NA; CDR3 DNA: TGTGCCAGCAGCCGAGGACAGATTAATTCACCCCTCCACTTT; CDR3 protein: CASSRGQINSPLHF
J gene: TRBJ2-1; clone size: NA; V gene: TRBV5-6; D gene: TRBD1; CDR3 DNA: TGTGCCAGCAGCTTCCGGGACAGGGACAATGAGCAGTTCTTC; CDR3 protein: CASSFRDRDNEQFF
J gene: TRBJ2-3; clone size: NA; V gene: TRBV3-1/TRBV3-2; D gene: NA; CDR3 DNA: TGTGCCAGCAGCCCGAGGAATTCAGATACGCAGTATTTT; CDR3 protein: CASSPRNSDTQYF
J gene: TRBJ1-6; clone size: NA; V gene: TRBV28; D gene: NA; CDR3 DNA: TGTGCCAGCAGTTTTAACAGAGCTAATTCACCCCTCCACTTT; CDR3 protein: CASSFNRANSPLHF
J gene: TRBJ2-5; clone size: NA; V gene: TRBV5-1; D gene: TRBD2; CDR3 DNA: TGCGCCAGCAGCTCCGGGACTAATCAAGAGACCCAGTACTTC; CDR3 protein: CASSSGTNQETQYF
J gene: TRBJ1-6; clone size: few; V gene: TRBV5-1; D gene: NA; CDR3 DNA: TGCGCCAGCAGCCTAGGAGACGGACTCTATAATTCACCCCTCCACTTT; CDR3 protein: CASSLGDGLYNSPLHF
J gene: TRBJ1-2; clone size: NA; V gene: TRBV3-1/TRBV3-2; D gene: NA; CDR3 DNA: TGTGCCAGCAGCCAAGCGGGGGGCGGAGGCTACACCTTC; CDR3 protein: CASSQAGGGGYTF
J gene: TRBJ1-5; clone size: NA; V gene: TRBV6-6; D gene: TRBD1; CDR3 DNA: TGTGCCAGCAGTCGCCTCGCGGAGGGGGCGAGTTACCAGCCCCAGCATTTT; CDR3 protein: CASSRLAEGASYQPQHF
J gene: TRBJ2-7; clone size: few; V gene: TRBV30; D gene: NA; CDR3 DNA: TGTGCCTGGAGTGTAAAAGCTAGCGACTTTTCCTACGAGCAGTACTTC; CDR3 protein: CAWSVKASDFSYEQYF
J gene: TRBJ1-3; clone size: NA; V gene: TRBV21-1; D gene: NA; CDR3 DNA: TGTGCCAGCAGCAAAGCGCTTCCTGTCAGGTATGGTGTCAGGGAAAGGGTCGGAAACACCATATATTTT; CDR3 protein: CASSKALPVRYGVRERVGNTIYF
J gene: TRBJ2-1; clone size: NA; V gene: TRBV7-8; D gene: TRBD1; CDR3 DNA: TGTGCCAGCAGCTCGACCGGGACAGGGATCCTCTATGAGCAGTTCTTC; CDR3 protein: CASSSTGTGILYEQFF
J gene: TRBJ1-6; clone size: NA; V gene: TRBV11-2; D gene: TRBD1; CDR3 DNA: TGTGCCAGCAGCTCCGGGGACAGGGGGAGCTCCTATAATTCACCCCTCCACTTT; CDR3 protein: CASSSGDRGSSYNSPLHF
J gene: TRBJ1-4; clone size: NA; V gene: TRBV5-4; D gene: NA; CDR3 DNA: TGTGCCAGCAGCTTACAGGGTGGTAATGAAAAACTGTTTTTT; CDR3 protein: CASSLQGGNEKLFF
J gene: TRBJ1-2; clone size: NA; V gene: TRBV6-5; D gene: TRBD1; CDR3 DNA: TGTGCCAGCAGTTACACCGGACAGGGGGCTGGCTACACCTTC; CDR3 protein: CASSYTGQGAGYTF
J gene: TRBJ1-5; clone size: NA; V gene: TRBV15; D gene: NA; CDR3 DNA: TGTGCCACCAGCATAGCCGGGAGGAAGCCCCAGCATTTT; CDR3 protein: CATSIAGRKPQHF
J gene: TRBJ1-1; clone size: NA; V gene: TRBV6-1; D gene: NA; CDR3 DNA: TGTGCCAGCAGTGAAATCCCCTATACCGCTGAAGCTTTCTTT; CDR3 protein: CASSEIPYTAEAFF
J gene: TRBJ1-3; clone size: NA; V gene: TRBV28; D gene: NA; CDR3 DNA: TGTGCCAGCAGTTCCCCAGGGGAGGGCACTGGAAACACCATATATTTT; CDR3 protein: CASSSPGEGTGNTIYF
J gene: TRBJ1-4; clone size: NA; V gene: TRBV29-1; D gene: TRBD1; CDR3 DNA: TGCAGCGTGGCCGGGACAGGGGTTCGGGGTGAAAAACTGTTTTTT; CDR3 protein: CSVAGTGVRGEKLFF
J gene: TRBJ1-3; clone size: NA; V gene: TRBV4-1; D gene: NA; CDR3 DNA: TGCGCCAGCAGCCGACAGTACTCTGGAAACACCATATATTTT; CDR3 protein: CASSRQYSGNTIYF
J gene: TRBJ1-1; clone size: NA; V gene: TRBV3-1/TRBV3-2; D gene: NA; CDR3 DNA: TGTGCCAGCAGCCAAGAGCGCAGGCGGAACACTGAAGCTTTCTTT; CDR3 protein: CASSQERRRNTEAFF
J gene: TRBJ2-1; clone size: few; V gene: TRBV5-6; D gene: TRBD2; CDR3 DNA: TGTGCCAGCCTTCGTTGGGATAGCGGGGCAGTCTACAATGAGCAGTTCTTC; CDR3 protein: CASLRWDSGAVYNEQFF
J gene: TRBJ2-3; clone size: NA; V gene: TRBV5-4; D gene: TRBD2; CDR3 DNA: TGTGCCAGCAGCTTGAGACTAGCGGGGACCTCAGATACGCAGTATTTT; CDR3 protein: CASSLRLAGTSDTQYF
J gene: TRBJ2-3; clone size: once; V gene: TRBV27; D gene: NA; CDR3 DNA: TGTGCCAGCAGTTTTAGCCCAGATACGCAGTATTTT; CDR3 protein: CASSFSPDTQYF
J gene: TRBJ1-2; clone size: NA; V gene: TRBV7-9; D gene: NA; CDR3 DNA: TGTGCCAGCAGCTTATTCGAGGGAGGCTATGGCTACACCTTC; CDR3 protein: CASSLFEGGYGYTF
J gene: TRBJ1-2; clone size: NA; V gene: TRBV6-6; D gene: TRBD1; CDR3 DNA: TGTGCCAGCAGTAAAGGGACAGGGCCAAACTATGGCTACACCTTC; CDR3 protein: CASSKGTGPNYGYTF
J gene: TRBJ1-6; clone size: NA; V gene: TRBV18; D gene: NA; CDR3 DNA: TGTGCCAGCTCATCGAGGCAGAGTTCGCAAGTTAATGTTTCACCCCTCCACTTT; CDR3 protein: CASSSRQSSQVNVSPLHF
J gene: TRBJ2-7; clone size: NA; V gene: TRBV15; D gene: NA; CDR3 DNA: TGTGCCACCAGCAGGGCCTTCTCACAGTTTCGGTTGGGCGAGCAGTACTTC; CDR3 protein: CATSRAFSQFRLGEQYF
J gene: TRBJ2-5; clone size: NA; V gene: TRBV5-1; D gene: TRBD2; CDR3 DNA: TGCGCCAGCAGCTTGCAGCTAGCGGGGATCGAAGAGACCCAGTACTTC; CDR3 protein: CASSLQLAGIEETQYF
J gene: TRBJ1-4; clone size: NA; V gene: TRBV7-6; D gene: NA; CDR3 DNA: TGTGCCAGCAGCTTAGTTGGACAGCTGAATGAAAAACTGTTTTTT; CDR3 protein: CASSLVGQLNEKLFF